One sample yielded the 5 T cell receptor beta chains listed below, sequenced in a study of metastatic and nonmetastatic thyroid tumors. Thyroid surgery was preceded by no treatment in any patient. TCRdb used MiXCR to call clones anew from the PCR reads. This sample has 40,000 to 55,000 clones; approximately 15% occur once, and the top ten carry almost 3%. Material for sequencing was blood. The receptor set was obtained from a female donor with papillary thyroid cancer or a benign thyroid nodule (not recorded which). Some clones in this sample may be carry-over from other donors' samples.

At least ten counts were recorded for this clone. The CDR3 DNA reads TGTGCCAGCAGTCTAGGGGGGACTCTTCAGTTCTTC. It yields the protein CASSLGGTLQFF. The V gene is TRBV28, the J gene TRBJ2-1; either TRBD1 or TRBD2 may fit D (6 bases each). Germline CDR1 and CDR2: MDHEN and SYDVKM. Trimming pared 5 bases from V and 13 bases from J, leaving 15 bases between. CDR3 length: 12 residues.

The gene calls are TRBV28 and TRBJ1-1; 8 bases fit TRBD1. The J segment lost 12 bases and the V segment lost 5 bases, leaving 14 bases of the junction unmatched. The CDR3 loop spans 14 amino acids. CDR1 is MDHEN and CDR2 is SYDVKM in the germline V gene. Written as DNA, the CDR3 is TGTGCCAGCAGTCCCGGACAGGGCGGGACTGAGTCTTTCTTT. Amino acids: CASSPGQGGTESFF.

Ten or more counts support this clone. The CDR3 coding sequence is TGTGCCAGCAGCCAAGATCTAGGGGGGTCCATTGGCTACACCTTC. Translating gives CASSQDLGGSIGYTF. The J gene is TRBJ1-2, the V gene TRBV3-1; maybe TRBD1 (6 bases). The V and J ends lost 0 bases and 7 bases respectively, with 15 bases between them. The CDR3 is 15 residues long. The V gene's germline CDR1 is LGHDT and CDR2 YNNKEL (reference sequence).

As for this clone: One junction end disagrees with the germline gene, perhaps due to a read error. The chain carries TRBV20-1 and TRBJ2-1; 13 bases agree with TRBD2. The CDR3 loop spans 14 amino acids. Germline lookup yields CDR1 DFQATT and CDR2 SNEGSKA (reference sequence). Here the CDR3 reads CSATWTSGSSEEFF. For the CDR3, the DNA is TGCAGCGCTACATGGACTAGCGGGAGTAGTGAGGAGTTCTTC.

This clone is termed medium-sized. The V call is TRBV24-1, the J call TRBJ2-7, with D perhaps TRBD2 (6 bases). This CDR3 spans 14 amino acids. V lost 5 bases, J lost 5 bases, and 15 bases lay in between. The germline V gene has CDR1 KGHDR and CDR2 SFDVKD. CDR3: CATSGGDGLDEQYF. In DNA form, the CDR3 reads TGTGCCACCAGTGGGGGGGATGGTCTTGACGAGCAGTACTTC.